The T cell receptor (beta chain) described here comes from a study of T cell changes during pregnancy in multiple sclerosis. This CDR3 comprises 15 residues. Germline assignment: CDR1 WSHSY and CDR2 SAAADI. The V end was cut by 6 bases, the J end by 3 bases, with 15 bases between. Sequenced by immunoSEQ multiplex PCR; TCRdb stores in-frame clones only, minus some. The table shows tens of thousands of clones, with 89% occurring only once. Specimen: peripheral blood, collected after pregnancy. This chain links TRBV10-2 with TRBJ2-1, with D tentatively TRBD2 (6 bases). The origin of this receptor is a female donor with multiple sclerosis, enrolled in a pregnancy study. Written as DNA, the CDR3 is TGCGCCAGCAGCGCCGGGACTCCAATCTACAATGAGCAGTTCTTC. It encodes CASSAGTPIYNEQFF.